What follows are 3 T cell receptor beta chains derived from one specimen sequenced in a study of T cell clonality in common variable immunodeficiency. Study results and caveats: Fewer deletions and N-nucleotide insertions were reportedly seen in common variable immunodeficiency TCR beta sequences.

Produced via immunoSEQ multiplex PCR; TCRdb's table is partial and in-frame only. This repertoire holds some 10,000 clones, and none appear only once. No antigen has been identified for these receptors. The sequenced sample was peripheral blood mononuclear cells. These TCRs come from a human donor with common variable immunodeficiency.

This clone was detected a few times. The CDR3 extends 3 residues past the end of the read, so its final part is completed from the germline J gene. The rearrangement links TRBV6-2 or TRBV6-3 to TRBJ2-7; 9 bases map to TRBD2. Germline-derived CDR1 and CDR2 are MNHEY and SVGEGT. J lost 0 bases, V lost 2 bases, and 8 bases had no gene match. The length of the CDR3 is 17 residues. CDR3: CASSYLLAGIVSYEQYF. Incomplete CDR3 DNA: TGTGCCAGCAGTTACCTACTAGCGGGCATAGTCTCCTACGAG.

A note on this clone: Read sequence stops 3 residues before the CDR3 end, and the germline J gene provides the missing end. This chain uses TRBV6-2 or TRBV6-3 with TRBJ2-3, with 11 bases fitting TRBD2. CDR3 length: 16 residues. Germline lookup yields CDR1 MNHEY and CDR2 SVGEGT. The sequenced part of the CDR3 DNA is TGTGCCAGCAGCACCGGACTAGCGGGTCTCCCGGGAGCG. This encodes CASSTGLAGLPGA. The full CDR3 is CASSTGLAGLPGAQYF.

About this clone itself: The read terminates 3 residues before the CDR3 end, so the remaining end is supplied by the germline J gene. This chain connects TRBV7-2 to TRBJ2-3; D remains ambiguous. The V end lost 5 bases, the J end lost 6 bases, and 12 bases lay between the germline ends. CDR1 is SGHTA and CDR2 is FQGNSA in the germline V gene. The CDR3 consists of 13 residues. The CDR3 loop reads CASSPNWRDTQYF. Incomplete CDR3 DNA: TGTGCCAGCAGCCCCAATTGGCGGGATACG.